This is a list of T cell receptor beta chains from one sample in a study of blood T cell repertoires in COVID-19. Measured with immunoSEQ multiplex PCR; TCRdb has only the in-frame clones, and not every one. Among roughly 82,000 clones, roughly four fifths were seen once, and the ten largest hold about 10%. Sequencing was carried out using peripheral blood. The source of these receptors is a man aged 60 to 69 with acute or convalescent COVID-19. CDR3s include the opening cysteine and the closing phenylalanine or tryptophan. The order of the fields is clone size, CDR3 length, D gene, J gene, V gene, CDR3 protein, CDR3 DNA. The D gene is left open where the match is weak. Some rows mark clone size as missing; the rest say once, few, many or name a class of expanded clone.

NA 13 NA TRBJ2-7 TRBV19 CASSIRTTYEQYF TGTGCCAGTAGTATAAGGACAACCTACGAGCAGTACTTC
NA 15 TRBD2 TRBJ2-7 TRBV7-2 CASSLSGGSSYEQYF TGTGCCAGCAGCCTTAGCGGGGGAAGCTCCTACGAGCAGTACTTC
NA 17 TRBD2 TRBJ2-3 TRBV10-3 CAISAGLAGDEADTQYF TGTGCCATCAGTGCGGGTCTAGCGGGCGATGAGGCAGATACGCAGTATTTT
many 13 NA TRBJ2-7 TRBV4-1 CASSQIGQPLKYF TGCGCCAGCAGCCAAATTGGACAGCCACTTAAGTACTTC
NA 12 TRBD2 TRBJ2-1 TRBV30 CAWRTSGGEQFF TGTGCCTGGAGAACTAGCGGGGGGGAGCAGTTCTTC
NA 14 NA TRBJ1-5 TRBV4-3 CASSRGPGNQPQHF TGCGCCAGCAGCCGGGGGCCGGGCAATCAGCCCCAGCATTTT
NA 14 NA TRBJ2-3 TRBV7-9 CASSLMTETDTQYF TGTGCCAGCAGCCTTATGACAGAAACAGATACGCAGTATTTT
NA 15 TRBD1 TRBJ1-6 TRBV7-7 CAGSLAPGGNSPLHF TGTGCCGGCAGCTTAGCGCCAGGGGGAAATTCACCCCTCCACTTT
NA 13 NA TRBJ2-3 TRBV7-2 CASSQGNTDTQYF TGTGCCAGCAGCCAGGGTAACACAGATACGCAGTATTTT
NA 15 NA TRBJ1-1 TRBV4-2 CASSQDLEGNTEAFF TGTGCCAGCAGCCAAGATCTGGAGGGGAACACTGAAGCTTTCTTT
NA 16 TRBD2 TRBJ2-3 TRBV7-9 CASSSGTSGGVYTQYF TGTGCCAGCAGCTCCGGGACTAGCGGGGGAGTATATACGCAGTATTTT
NA 15 TRBD1 TRBJ2-7 TRBV27 CASSPRTGGIHEQYF TGTGCCAGCAGTCCTCGGACAGGGGGGATCCACGAGCAGTACTTC
NA 15 NA TRBJ2-5 TRBV5-1 CASSLESGRGETQYF TGCGCCAGCAGCTTGGAATCCGGGAGAGGGGAGACCCAGTACTTC
NA 14 NA TRBJ2-7 TRBV5-1 CASSLNMVGLEQYF TGCGCCAGCAGCTTGAATATGGTGGGGCTTGAGCAGTACTTC
NA 13 NA TRBJ2-4 TRBV28 CASSFGRTNIQYF TGTGCCAGCAGTTTTGGGAGAACAAACATTCAGTACTTC
NA 12 NA TRBJ1-3 TRBV6-1 CASSVDGNTIYF TGTGCCAGCAGCGTAGATGGAAACACCATATATTTT
NA 17 TRBD2 TRBJ2-1 TRBV6-2/TRBV6-3 CASSPSRTSYGVDEQFF TGTGCCAGCAGCCCCAGCAGGACTAGCTACGGGGTGGATGAGCAGTTCTTC
once 14 NA TRBJ2-5 TRBV6-6 CASSYRGAGETQYF TGTGCCAGCAGTTACCGAGGGGCGGGGGAGACCCAGTACTTC
NA 14 NA TRBJ1-1 TRBV6-5 CASTAPGGETEAFF TGTGCCAGCACCGCCCCGGGGGGGGAAACTGAAGCTTTCTTT
NA 12 NA TRBJ2-5 TRBV4-3 CASSQSGETQYF TGCGCCAGCAGCCAATCCGGAGAGACCCAGTACTTC
once 15 NA TRBJ2-4 TRBV7-2 CASSLARTAPNIQYF TGTGCCAGCAGCTTAGCGCGGACAGCCCCAAACATTCAGTACTTC
once 16 TRBD1 TRBJ1-5 TRBV19 CASNRDSRYSNQPQHF TGTGCCAGTAACAGGGACAGCCGCTATAGCAATCAGCCCCAGCATTTT
many 15 TRBD1 TRBJ2-2 TRBV28 CASSLGTGRTGELFF TGTGCCAGCAGTCTCGGGACAGGGCGGACCGGGGAGCTGTTTTTT
NA 14 NA TRBJ2-7 TRBV11-1 CASSPSRGIYEQYF TGTGCCAGCAGCCCCAGCAGGGGAATCTACGAGCAGTACTTC
NA 18 TRBD1 TRBJ1-6 TRBV4-1 CASSRQITGGSGRSPLHF TGCGCCAGCAGCCGGCAGATAACAGGGGGCTCGGGAAGATCACCCCTCCACTTT
NA 14 NA TRBJ2-2 TRBV7-2 CASSAGQTTGELFF TGTGCCAGCAGCGCCGGACAGACCACCGGGGAGCTGTTTTTT
NA 14 NA TRBJ1-2 TRBV18 CASSPTEPGGGYTF TGTGCCAGCTCCCCTACGGAGCCCGGAGGCGGCTACACCTTC
once 15 TRBD2 TRBJ2-5 TRBV9 CASSVRRGGQETQYF TGTGCCAGCAGCGTACGGCGGGGGGGCCAAGAGACCCAGTACTTC
few 16 NA TRBJ1-1 TRBV12-5 CASGPIGAGRNTEAFF TGTGCTAGTGGTCCAATAGGGGCTGGCCGGAACACTGAAGCTTTCTTT
NA 14 NA TRBJ2-1 TRBV4-3 CASSQDQTNNEQFF TGCGCCAGCAGCCAAGACCAGACTAACAATGAGCAGTTCTTC
NA 15 NA TRBJ2-1 TRBV7-2 CASSTRQASYNEQFF TGTGCCAGCAGCACCCGACAGGCCTCCTACAATGAGCAGTTCTTC
NA 18 NA TRBJ1-1 TRBV11-2 CASSLGPGGRGVNTEAFF TGTGCCAGCAGCTTAGGACCGGGGGGAAGAGGGGTGAACACTGAAGCTTTCTTT
once 14 TRBD2 TRBJ2-5 TRBV15 CATSLTREGETQYF TGTGCCACCAGCTTAACGCGGGAGGGGGAGACCCAGTACTTC
NA 13 TRBD2 TRBJ2-5 TRBV12-3/TRBV12-4 CASSTTSAETQYF TGTGCCAGCAGCACAACTAGCGCAGAGACCCAGTACTTC
few 13 TRBD1 TRBJ1-2 TRBV29-1 CSVAPGGFGGYTF TGCAGCGTTGCTCCAGGGGGCTTTGGTGGCTACACCTTC